This TCR beta chain was obtained from a study of blood T cell repertoires in COVID-19. Authors' analysis steps: Amplified reference gene primers provided the basis for estimating nucleated cell counts. Libraries were prepared by immunoSEQ multiplex PCR; TCRdb keeps only in-frame clonotypes and omits some of them. V and J calls and clone size are given by that table; D and trimming were obtained from the DNA. The sample lists a few hundred thousand clones, 80% to 90% occurring once. Source material: peripheral blood. This clonotype was obtained from a man aged 40-49 years who had recovered from COVID-19.

As DNA, the CDR3 is TGTGCCAGCAGCCCAGGACAGGGGGGCAACACTGAAGCTTTCTTT. Translating gives CASSPGQGGNTEAFF. The V gene is TRBV7-9, the J gene TRBJ1-1; TRBD1 agrees at 10 bases. Per the germline V gene, CDR1 is SEHNR and CDR2 is FQNEAQ (reference sequence). The CDR3 is made up of 15 amino acids. The V segment lost 5 bases and the J segment 2 bases; nucleotides outside the gene matches: 5.